This is a list of T cell receptor beta chains from one sample in a study of blood T cell repertoires in COVID-19. Profiled with immunoSEQ multiplex PCR; TCRdb holds only in-frame clones, not every one. This table has 250,000 to 300,000 clones, about nine tenths appearing once. Material: peripheral blood. These receptors were obtained from a woman between 45 and 65 years old who had recovered from COVID-19. Each CDR3 is given with its conserved first and last residue. D genes are given only for firm matches. Clone size appears in some rows only: once, few, many, or a class for an expanded clone.

CDR3	DNA	J	size	V	D
CASSLQGAWGYTF	TGTGCCAGCAGTTTACAGGGGGCTTGGGGCTACACCTTC	TRBJ1-2	-	TRBV27	TRBD1
CASRGQGPDTQYF	TGTGCCAGCAGGGGGCAGGGCCCAGATACGCAGTATTTT	TRBJ2-3	-	TRBV6-5	-
CSVNLAGGPSNEQFF	TGCAGCGTTAATTTAGCGGGAGGGCCGAGCAATGAGCAGTTCTTC	TRBJ2-1	-	TRBV29-1	TRBD2
CAWSVRDRGYNSPLHF	TGTGCCTGGAGTGTACGGGACAGGGGATATAATTCACCCCTCCACTTT	TRBJ1-6	-	TRBV30	TRBD1
CAWGRRGTANTEAFF	TGTGCCTGGGGTCGACGGGGGACAGCGAACACTGAAGCTTTCTTT	TRBJ1-1	-	TRBV30	TRBD1
CASSLRTEGGNTGELFF	TGTGCCAGCAGCTTAAGAACAGAGGGAGGGAACACCGGGGAGCTGTTTTTT	TRBJ2-2	-	TRBV7-2	-
CASSPQGDQPQHF	TGTGCCAGCAGCCCCCAGGGGGATCAGCCCCAGCATTTT	TRBJ1-5	-	TRBV6-2/TRBV6-3	TRBD1
CASSPLHDRGAYGYTF	TGTGCCAGCTCACCACTCCACGACAGGGGGGCGTATGGCTACACCTTC	TRBJ1-2	-	TRBV18	TRBD1
CASSLETGGVGYTF	TGCGCCAGCAGCTTGGAGACAGGGGGCGTCGGCTACACCTTC	TRBJ1-2	-	TRBV5-1	TRBD1
CAWRPWGGLVYGYTF	TGTGCCTGGAGACCCTGGGGGGGGCTGGTCTATGGCTACACCTTC	TRBJ1-2	-	TRBV30	-
CALEEGNGELFF	TGTGCCCTCGAGGAGGGAAACGGGGAGCTGTTTTTT	TRBJ2-2	-	TRBV28	-
CSVDPRGDTGELFF	TGCAGCGTTGATCCCAGGGGGGACACCGGGGAGCTGTTTTTT	TRBJ2-2	-	TRBV29-1	-
CATSRGLVTEAFF	TGTGCCACCAGCAGGGGGCTGGTCACTGAAGCTTTCTTT	TRBJ1-1	few	TRBV15	-
CASSLGDRGNYGYTF	TGTGCCAGCAGCTTGGGAGACCGGGGGAACTATGGCTACACCTTC	TRBJ1-2	-	TRBV5-6	-
CAWKEAAASREQYF	TGTGCCTGGAAGGAGGCGGCGGCTTCCCGCGAGCAGTACTTC	TRBJ2-7	-	TRBV30	-
CASSVTGTSGSGTGELFF	TGTGCCAGCAGCGTAACCGGGACTAGCGGGAGTGGCACCGGGGAGCTGTTTTTT	TRBJ2-2	-	TRBV9	TRBD2
CAWSPGHSNTGELFF	TGTGCCTGGAGCCCGGGACATTCGAACACCGGGGAGCTGTTTTTT	TRBJ2-2	-	TRBV30	-
CASSVAGGKETQYF	TGTGCCAGCAGCGTAGCAGGGGGGAAAGAGACCCAGTACTTC	TRBJ2-5	-	TRBV9	-
CASKGQQGTEAFF	TGTGCCAGCAAGGGACAACAGGGGACTGAAGCTTTCTTT	TRBJ1-1	-	TRBV7-9	TRBD1
CASSLAGLGTEAFF	TGTGCCAGCAGCTTGGCGGGCCTAGGAACTGAAGCTTTCTTT	TRBJ1-1	few	TRBV13	-
CASSQDSAGGIWSPLHF	TGCGCCAGCAGCCAAGATTCCGCGGGGGGCATTTGGTCACCCCTCCACTTT	TRBJ1-6	few	TRBV4-3	-
CASSFTIGETQYF	TGTGCCAGCAGCTTTACTATTGGAGAGACCCAGTACTTC	TRBJ2-5	-	TRBV7-9	-
CASSLEQNTEAFF	TGTGCCAGCAGCTTGGAGCAAAACACTGAAGCTTTCTTT	TRBJ1-1	once	TRBV5-4	-
CASKAAGGIYEQYF	TGTGCCAGCAAGGCGGCAGGGGGCATCTACGAGCAGTACTTC	TRBJ2-7	-	TRBV2	TRBD1
CASSLGTRVYEQYF	TGCGCCAGCAGCTTGGGGACTAGGGTTTACGAGCAGTACTTC	TRBJ2-7	-	TRBV5-1	TRBD2
CASSQSGEQFF	TGCGCCAGCAGCCAATCCGGGGAGCAGTTCTTC	TRBJ2-1	-	TRBV4-3	-
CAISAGYGAEAFF	TGTGCCATCAGTGCAGGGTACGGCGCTGAAGCTTTCTTT	TRBJ1-1	-	TRBV10-3	-
CASGQGVNEQYF	TGTGCCTCGGGACAGGGGGTAAACGAGCAGTACTTC	TRBJ2-7	-	TRBV30	TRBD1
CASSSPDRSSYEQYF	TGTGCCAGCAGTTCACCCGACAGGAGCTCCTACGAGCAGTACTTC	TRBJ2-7	-	TRBV6-5	-